The T cell receptor beta chain under discussion was sequenced for a study of early T cells in non-severe SARS-CoV-2 infection. Study-level information: Sequencing input comprised bulk RNA from unsorted whole blood; chain pairing was not available.

This clonotype was found a few times. Its antigen is currently unknown. Individual cDNA molecules were tagged with unique molecular identifiers, the study reported. In TCRdb, the 5' RACE reads were re-called with MiXCR into one record per CDR3 protein. The sample includes tens of thousands of distinct CDR3 sequences, approximately 12% of them seen just once. Germline CDR1 is DFQATT and CDR2 is SNEGSKA (reference sequence). The V gene lost 5 bases and the J gene lost 10 bases, with 18 bases spanning the gap. The CDR3 is 13 residues long. Study results and caveats: In VDJdb matching, anti-spike CD8 responses were favored while private and CD4 specificities went missing.

The sequenced sample was whole blood. The sequence derives from an adult who was a healthcare worker with PCR-confirmed SARS-CoV-2 infection or an uninfected control (not recorded which). The genes are TRBV20-1 and TRBJ2-1, with D possibly matching TRBD1 (6 bases). CDR3 nucleotides: TGCAGTGCTGTTTGGTCCGGAGACAGGGAGCAGTTCTTC. It codes for CSAVWSGDREQFF.